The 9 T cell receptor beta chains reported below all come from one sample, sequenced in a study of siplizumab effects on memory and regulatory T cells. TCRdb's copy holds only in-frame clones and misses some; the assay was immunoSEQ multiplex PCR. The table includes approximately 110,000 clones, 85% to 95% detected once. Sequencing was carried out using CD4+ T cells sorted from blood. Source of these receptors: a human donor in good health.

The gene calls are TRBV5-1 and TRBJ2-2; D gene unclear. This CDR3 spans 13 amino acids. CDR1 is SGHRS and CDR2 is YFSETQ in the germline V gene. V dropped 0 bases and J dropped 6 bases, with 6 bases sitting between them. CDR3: CASSLGGSGELFF. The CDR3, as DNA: TGCGCCAGCAGCTTGGGTGGATCCGGGGAGCTGTTTTTT.

CDR3 sequence reads: CASSLAGTEAFF. CDR3 coding DNA: TGTGCCAGCAGCTTAGCGGGGACTGAAGCTTTCTTT. V is TRBV7-8 and J is TRBJ1-1; D remains ambiguous. Deletions cut 0 bases from V and 5 bases from J, with 4 bases between. From germline, CDR1 is SGHVS and CDR2 FQNEAQ. This CDR3 is built from 12 residues. Supplemented by reference TRBV7-8 and TRBJ1-1, the full variable domain reads GAGVSQSPRYKVAKRGQDVALRCDPISGHVSLFWYQQALGQGPEFLTYFQNEAQLDKSGLPSDRFFAERPEGSVSTLKIQRTQQEDSAVYLCASSLAGTEAFFGQGTRLTVV.

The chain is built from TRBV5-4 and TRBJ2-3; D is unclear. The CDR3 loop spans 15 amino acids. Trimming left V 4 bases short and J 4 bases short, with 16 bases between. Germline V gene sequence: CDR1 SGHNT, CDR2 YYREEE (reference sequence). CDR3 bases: TGTGCCAGCAGCCCCCCGGACGCATTCCCAGATACGCAGTATTTT. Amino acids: CASSPPDAFPDTQYF.

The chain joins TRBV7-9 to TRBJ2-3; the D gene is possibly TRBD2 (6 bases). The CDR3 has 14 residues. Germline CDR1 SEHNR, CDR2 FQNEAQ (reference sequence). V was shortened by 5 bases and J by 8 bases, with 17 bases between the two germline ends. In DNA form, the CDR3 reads TGTGCCAGCAGCGAACCGACTAGAGCGGGTACGCAGTATTTT. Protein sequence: CASSEPTRAGTQYF.

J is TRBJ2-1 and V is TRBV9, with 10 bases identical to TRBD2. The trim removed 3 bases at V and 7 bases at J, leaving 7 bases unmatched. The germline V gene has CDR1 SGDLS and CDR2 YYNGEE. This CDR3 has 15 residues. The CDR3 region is CASSATSGIRNEQFF. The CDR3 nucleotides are TGTGCCAGCAGCGCCACTAGCGGGATCAGAAATGAGCAGTTCTTC.

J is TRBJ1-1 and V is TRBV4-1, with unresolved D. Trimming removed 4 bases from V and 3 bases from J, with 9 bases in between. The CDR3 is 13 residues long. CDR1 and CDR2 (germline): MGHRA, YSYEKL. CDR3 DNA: TGCGCCAGCAGCCGGCGCGGGGACACTGAAGCTTTCTTT. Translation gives CASSRRGDTEAFF.

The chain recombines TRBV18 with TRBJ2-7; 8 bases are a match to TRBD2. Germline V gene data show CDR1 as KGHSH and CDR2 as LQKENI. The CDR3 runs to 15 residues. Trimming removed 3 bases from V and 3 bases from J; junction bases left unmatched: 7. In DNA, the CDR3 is TGTGCCAGCTCACCCGGAACGGGAGGGCTCTACGAGCAGTACTTC. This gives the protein CASSPGTGGLYEQYF. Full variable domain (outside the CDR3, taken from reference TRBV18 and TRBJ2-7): NAGVMQNPRHLVRRRGQEARLRCSPMKGHSHVYWYRQLPEEGLKFMVYLQKENIIDESGMPKERFSAEFPKEGPSILRIQQVVRGDSAAYFCASSPGTGGLYEQYFGPGTRLTVT.

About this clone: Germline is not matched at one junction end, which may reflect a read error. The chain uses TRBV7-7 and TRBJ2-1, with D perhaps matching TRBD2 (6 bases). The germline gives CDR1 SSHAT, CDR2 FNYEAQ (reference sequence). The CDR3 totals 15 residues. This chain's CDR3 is CASSLAASSYNEQFF. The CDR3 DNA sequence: TGTGCTAGCAGCTTAGCGGCGAGCTCCTACAATGAGCAGTTCTTC.

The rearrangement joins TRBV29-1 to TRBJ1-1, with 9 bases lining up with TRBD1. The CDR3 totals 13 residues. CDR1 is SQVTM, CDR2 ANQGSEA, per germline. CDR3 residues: CSGTGGAGTEAFF. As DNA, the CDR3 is TGCAGTGGCACAGGGGGCGCGGGCACTGAAGCTTTCTTT.